This TCR beta chain was sequenced during a study of breast tumors, draining lymph nodes, adjacent tissues. Study-wide points: Luminal-like breast cancer showed significantly higher tumor–nontumor repertoire similarity than basal-like. The lymph node origin of tumor T cells was framed as consistent with a hypothesis, not demonstrated. Tumor repertoires ranked between lymph nodes and nontumor tissue in diversity, with V and J gene preferences. Data fit most tumor T cells coming from lymph node, expanding in tumor.

Axillary draining lymph nodes of breast cancer patients supplied the node samples. There are many counts of this clonotype. Its antigen is currently unknown. TCRdb re-called the multiplex PCR reads with MiXCR, one entry per CDR3 protein. Of fewer than 200,000 distinct CDR3 sequences listed, about 33% are singletons. The CDR3 has 12 amino acids. Trimming cost V 4 bases and J 2 bases, with 4 bases left between them. CDR1 and CDR2 (germline): SGHTA, FQGNSA. The sequencing sample was made of axillary lymph node tissue. The gene calls are TRBV7-2 and TRBJ2-3; D gene unclear. The source is a female donor with breast cancer. Some clones in this sample may be carry-over from other donors' samples. The CDR3 DNA is TGTGCCAGCAGCTCTGTCACAGATACGCAGTATTTT. Its protein product is CASSSVTDTQYF.